This T cell receptor (beta chain) is drawn from a study of identical twins. TCRdb re-called the 5' RACE reads with MiXCR, one entry per CDR3 protein. The sample has nearly 900,000 distinct CDR3 sequences, around 12% seen once. Notes on the study in general: Part of the zero-insertion signal could reflect confounding by invariant MAIT and iNKT cells. The study based its conclusions on cross-sectional statistical analysis and did not follow the same donors.

The length of the CDR3 is 14 residues. V lost 3 bases, J lost 3 bases, and 14 bases lay in between. Germline V gene lookup returns CDR1 DFQATT and CDR2 SNEGSKA (reference sequence). The sample holds a few counts of this clonotype. Its antigen is currently unknown. In addition, the sample was reused for a study of yellow fever vaccine responses in identical twins.

The genes are TRBV20-1 and TRBJ1-2, with D unclear. The source material was PBMCs. The receptor was isolated from a woman between 18 and 29 years old in good health. The CDR3 DNA follows: TGCAGTGCTAGCGTGACCGACGGGGACTATGGCTACACCTTC. This gives the protein CSASVTDGDYGYTF.